Detailed here is one TCR beta chain. What antigen it recognizes has not been identified. There are no base qualities to consult, and no much larger clone falls within one base. This entry comes from a study of blood T cell repertoires in COVID-19 (dated by TCRdb to between 2020 and 2021). For the study in its entirety: The collaborator samples originated in the United States, Italy and Spain and spanned the acute and convalescent phases of COVID-19. The sample metadata nearly always contained a de-identified subject ID, COVID-19 status, age in years and sex. HLA class I and class II types, where available, came from metadata supplied by the sample provider rather than from assay-based typing. The repertoires were released in a freely available public database intended as a resource for research on the immune response to SARS-CoV-2. Samples came from the ongoing ImmuneRACE study (first 160 participants) plus 1,254 subjects from 6 global collaborators. The material from the prospective study consisted of cDNA or gDNA derived from T cells, B-cell-depleted T cells, or PBMCs. The dataset comprised deeply sampled blood TCRbeta repertoires from subjects exposed to, actively infected with, or recovered from COVID-19. What the research found in general, with its limitations: The quantity of clinical and demographic metadata differed by source and by participant and was supplied without curation.

TCRbeta CDR3 regions were amplified from genomic DNA by means of the immunoSEQ Assay, a bias-controlled multiplex PCR. The source study handled its data this way. The number of nucleated cells in each sample was estimated from the amplification of reference gene primers within the assay. To quantify the absolute abundance of each unique TCRbeta CDR3 rearrangement, sequence reads were collapsed and filtered. For each sample, productive Simpson clonality was calculated as the square root of Simpson's diversity index over productive rearrangements. TCRdb retrieved this table from immuneACCESS and kept in-frame rearrangements only. Not all clones are present; in checked studies, unresolved V genes account for under half, and no reason is known for the remainder. The V and J calls and clone size were taken over from that table, and D and trimming were inferred from the DNA. The sample records around 200,000 clones, around 82% of which are singletons. The ten largest clones add up to about 8.1% of the sample.

Taken from cysteine to phenylalanine, the CDR3 has 19 residues. Of the read, only the CDR3 DNA is kept; its 57 bases are in frame from base 1. For this chain, trimming is 3 bases at the V end and 7 bases at the J end, and the number of junction bases without a gene match is 16. CDR1 SEHNR and CDR2 FQNEAQ are derived from the germline V gene (reference sequence). Collaborating institutions collected whole blood in K2EDTA tubes following their own protocols. Collaborator samples were shipped for TCRbeta analysis as frozen whole blood, isolated PBMCs, or DNA extracted from either sample type. The receptor was derived from a woman between 45 and 60 years old with acute or convalescent COVID-19. The chain links TRBV7-9 with TRBJ2-1, and TRBD1 aligns with 12 junction nucleotides. Sequenced material: peripheral blood. The CDR3 reads as follows: CASSFPGTGGFLYPNEQFF. The sequenced DNA: TGTGCCAGCAGCTTCCCAGGGACAGGGGGCTTTCTTTATCCGAATGAGCAGTTCTTC.